The 17 T cell receptor beta chains reported below all come from one sample, sequenced in a study of T-cell memory formation after mild COVID-19. TCRdb used MiXCR to reprocess the 5' RACE reads, holding one entry per CDR3 protein. The table records roughly 190,000 distinct CDR3 sequences, roughly 10% of them present only once. Sequenced: PBMCs or a T cell subset sorted from them (not recorded which). Every receptor here comes from a young man who had mild COVID-19 (a few samples of this study predate the infection). Cell type and time point are not known.

The chain links TRBV5-1 to TRBJ2-7; tentatively, D is TRBD1 (6 bases). CDR1 and CDR2 (germline): SGHRS, YFSETQ. The V end lost 4 bases, the J end lost 6 bases, and 11 bases lay between the germline ends. The length of the CDR3 is 12 residues. In DNA, the CDR3 is TGCGCCAGCAGCAATGGACAGCGCGAGCAGTACTTC. Its translation is CASSNGQREQYF.

This clonotype was detected only a few times. For the CDR3, the DNA is TGCGCCAGCAGCCAAGTGGGGCGACAGTTATCTGAGCAGTTCTTC. Its protein product is CASSQVGRQLSEQFF. The V call is TRBV4-3, the J call TRBJ2-1; maybe TRBD1 (5 bases). Germline lookup yields CDR1 LGHNA and CDR2 YSLEER. The CDR3 consists of 15 residues. V shed 1 base and J shed 9 bases, with 16 bases lying between them.

The sample holds one count of this clonotype. Here the CDR3 reads CATSDPGRGNGYTF. CDR3 DNA sequence: TGTGCCACCAGTGACCCCGGCAGGGGGAATGGCTACACCTTC. This chain links TRBV24-1 with TRBJ1-2; 7 bases match TRBD1. The V and J ends lost 4 bases and 6 bases, in that order; junction bases with no gene match: 7. Germline CDR1 is KGHDR and CDR2 is SFDVKD. This CDR3 is 14 amino acids long.

This clonotype was seen more than once but under ten times. The chain is built from TRBV7-3 and TRBJ2-3; D unresolved. V was clipped by 4 bases and J by 1 base, with 9 bases between them. The CDR3 length is 14 residues. CDR1 and CDR2 from the germline V gene are SGHTA and FQGTGA. In nucleotides, the CDR3 is TGTGCCAGCAGCTCCCTGACTGGCACAGATACGCAGTATTTT. Translated: CASSSLTGTDTQYF.

The CDR3: CASSLIPGSSYEQYV. The DNA of the CDR3 is TGTGCCAGCAGCTTAATCCCCGGGAGCTCCTACGAGCAGTACGTC. The rearrangement joins TRBV7-2 to TRBJ2-7; a weak D match, TRBD2 (6 bases). The V gene's germline CDR1 is SGHTA and CDR2 FQGNSA. The germline V and J ends were trimmed by 2 bases and 0 bases, with 11 bases remaining between them. The CDR3 loop spans 15 amino acids.

The V call is TRBV5-6, the J call TRBJ2-6; no firm D call. Germline assignment: CDR1 SGHDT and CDR2 YYEEEE. This CDR3 has 15 amino acids. Trimming removed 0 bases at V and 3 bases at J, with 7 bases between. CDR3 sequence reads: CASSLAGDGANVLTF. The CDR3 DNA reads as TGTGCCAGCAGCTTGGCTGGAGATGGGGCCAACGTCCTGACTTTC.

V usage is TRBV6-2 or TRBV6-3 and J usage is TRBJ1-6, with D unclear. There are 14 residues in the CDR3. Germline assignment: CDR1 MNHEY and CDR2 SVGEGT. With 7 bases removed from V and 7 bases from J, the gap between germline ends came to 14 bases. The CDR3, as DNA: TGTGCCAGCAAGTCATCCAGAACCAATTCACCCCTCCACTTT. Translating gives CASKSSRTNSPLHF.

This clonotype was seen only a few times. As DNA, the CDR3 is TGCGCCAGCAGTCCTAGATCCCTTTTTGGGAACCAGCATTTT. Translated: CASSPRSLFGNQHF. The chain combines TRBV10-2 with TRBJ1-5, with D unclear. Per germline, CDR1 WSHSY and CDR2 SAAADI. The V and J ends lost 5 bases and 12 bases respectively, with 20 bases between them. CDR3 length: 14 amino acids.

This clonotype was recorded a few times. The J gene is TRBJ1-5, the V gene TRBV12-3 or TRBV12-4; a weak D match, TRBD1 (6 bases). Trimming stripped 6 bases from V and 5 bases from J, with 8 bases between. CDR3 length: 12 residues. The CDR3 protein is CASRHRDQPQHF. CDR3 in DNA: TGTGCCAGCAGACACAGGGATCAGCCCCAGCATTTT.

This chain's CDR3 is CASSQNGQGASYTF. CDR3 DNA sequence: TGTGCCAGCAGCCAAAATGGACAGGGGGCGAGCTACACCTTC. V and J are TRBV3-1 and TRBJ1-2, with 11 bases matching TRBD1. Germline V gene sequence: CDR1 LGHDT, CDR2 YNNKEL (reference sequence). This CDR3 comprises 14 residues. J gave up 9 bases and V 2 bases, and 5 bases lay outside the gene matches.

This clonotype appeared a few times. The V and J genes are TRBV5-1 and TRBJ2-1; weak D call: TRBD1 (6 bases). Between the trimmed V and J ends, which lost 2 bases and 9 bases, there was a span of 12 bases. Germline-derived CDR1 and CDR2 are SGHRS and YFSETQ. The CDR3 is 13 residues long. The CDR3 sequence: CASSLQGGTEQFF. DNA of the CDR3: TGCGCCAGCAGCTTACAGGGCGGTACTGAGCAGTTCTTC.

This clonotype was detected only a few times. The rearrangement links TRBV4-2 to TRBJ1-3; D not resolved. This CDR3 region has 15 residues. Looked up from germline, CDR1 is LGHNA and CDR2 is YNFKEQ. Trimming pared 0 bases from V and 0 bases from J, leaving 6 bases between. DNA of the CDR3: TGTGCCAGCAGCCAAGACGGCGGCTCTGGAAACACCATATATTTT. The encoded protein is CASSQDGGSGNTIYF.

The V call is TRBV20-1, the J call TRBJ1-6, with 9 bases lining up with TRBD1. CDR3 length: 13 residues. CDR1 and CDR2 from the germline V gene are DFQATT and SNEGSKA (reference sequence). With 6 bases clipped from V and 14 bases from J, the junction kept 11 bases outside the gene matches. CDR3 sequence: CSAPGTGNPSLHF. The CDR3 nucleotides read TGCAGTGCCCCTGGGACAGGGAACCCGTCCCTCCACTTT.

This clonotype was observed a handful of times. V is TRBV12-3 or TRBV12-4 and J is TRBJ2-5; D is perhaps TRBD1 or TRBD2 (5 bases each). V was clipped by 6 bases and J by 0 bases, with 14 bases between them. There are 15 residues in the CDR3. The CDR3, as DNA: TGTGCCAGCAGAGCCCGGGGCCCCTACCAAGAGACCCAGTACTTC. It yields the protein CASRARGPYQETQYF.

The chain combines TRBV7-2 with TRBJ1-2; D gene unclear. Trimming took off 5 bases at V and 6 bases at J, with 19 bases between the two ends. In germline, CDR1 is SGHTA, CDR2 FQGNSA. The CDR3 length is 15 residues. DNA of the CDR3: TGTGCCAGCAGCCCACCGTGGAGTCGGTTGAATGGCTACACCTTC. Translated: CASSPPWSRLNGYTF.

There are a few counts of this clonotype. The chain carries TRBV5-5 and TRBJ2-1, with a possible D match to TRBD1 (5 bases). Per germline, CDR1 SGHKS and CDR2 YYEKEE (reference sequence). This CDR3 region has 14 residues. V lost 2 bases, J lost 5 bases, and 11 bases lay in between. The CDR3 nucleotides are TGTGCCAGCAGCTTTAATTGGGGCGACAATGAGCAGTTCTTC. This codes for CASSFNWGDNEQFF.

This clonotype was counted ten times or more. The CDR3 nucleotides are TGCGCCAGCAGCCATCCAGTGGGCGGTCAAGGTGGCCTCCACTTT. Translated: CASSHPVGGQGGLHF. The V and J genes are TRBV4-1 and TRBJ1-6; D is unclear. From germline, CDR1 is MGHRA and CDR2 YSYEKL. The V gene lost 3 bases and the J gene lost 15 bases, with 21 bases spanning the gap. The CDR3 totals 15 residues.